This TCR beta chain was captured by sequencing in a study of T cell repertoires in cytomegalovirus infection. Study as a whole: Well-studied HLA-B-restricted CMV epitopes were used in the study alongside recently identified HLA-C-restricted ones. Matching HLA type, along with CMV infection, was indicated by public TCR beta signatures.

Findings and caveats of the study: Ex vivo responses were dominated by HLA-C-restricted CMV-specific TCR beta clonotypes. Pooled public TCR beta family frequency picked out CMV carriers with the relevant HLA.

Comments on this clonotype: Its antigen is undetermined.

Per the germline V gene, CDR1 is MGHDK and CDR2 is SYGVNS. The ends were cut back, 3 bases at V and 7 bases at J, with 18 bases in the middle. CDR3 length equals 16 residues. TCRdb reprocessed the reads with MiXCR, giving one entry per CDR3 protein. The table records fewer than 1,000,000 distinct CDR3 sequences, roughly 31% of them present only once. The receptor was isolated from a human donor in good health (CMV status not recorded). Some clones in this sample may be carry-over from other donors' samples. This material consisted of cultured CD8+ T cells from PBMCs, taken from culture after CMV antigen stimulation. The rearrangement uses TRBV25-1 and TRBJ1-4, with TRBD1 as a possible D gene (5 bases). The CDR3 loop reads CASSDPGEISPEKLFF. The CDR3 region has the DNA TGTGCCAGCAGTGATCCGGGGGAGATTTCACCTGAAAAACTGTTTTTT.